The text below deals with one T cell receptor (beta chain). Its antigen is currently unknown. The sample is drawn from a study of post-analysis software for immune sequencing data. Study summary: The cohort encompassed relapsing-remitting, secondary progressive and progressive-relapsing multiple sclerosis disease courses.

Study-level results: Higher frequency in patients than in controls was seen for roughly five TRBV segments, with TRBV5-6, TRBV5-1 and TRBV20-1 among them. F measure grouped same-batch samples tightly together.

This CDR3 comprises 18 residues. V trimming: 6 bases; J trimming: 5 bases; junction bases outside the gene matches: 19. CDR1 is DFQATT, CDR2 SNEGSKA, per germline (reference sequence). Unique molecular identifiers had been added to the TCR beta cDNA libraries. Input amounts of about 0.95 to 10 million T cells were used. These gave about 500,000 cDNA molecules, so each molecule approximated one T cell. MiXCR was run by TCRdb on the PCR reads, yielding one entry per CDR3 protein. The sample has about 810,000 distinct CDR3 sequences, about 57% seen once. This chain joins TRBV20-1 and TRBJ2-5; TRBD1 matches 12 bases. The TCR was taken from a girl aged 10-17 years with multiple sclerosis. The sequencing input was blood. The CDR3 DNA reads as TGCAGTGCCCCAGGGACAGGGGGCAACGGGGTCGGTCTGGAGACCCAGTACTTC. Translated, it gives CSAPGTGGNGVGLETQYF.